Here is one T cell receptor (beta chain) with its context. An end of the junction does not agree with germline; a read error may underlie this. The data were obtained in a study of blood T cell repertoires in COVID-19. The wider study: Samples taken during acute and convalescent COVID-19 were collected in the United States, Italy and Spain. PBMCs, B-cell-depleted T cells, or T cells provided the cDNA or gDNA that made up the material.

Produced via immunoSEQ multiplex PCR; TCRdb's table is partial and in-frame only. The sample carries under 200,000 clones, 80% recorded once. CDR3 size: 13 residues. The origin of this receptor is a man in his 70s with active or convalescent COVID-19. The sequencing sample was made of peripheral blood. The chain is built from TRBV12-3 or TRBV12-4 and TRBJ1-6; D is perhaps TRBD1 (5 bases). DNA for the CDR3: TGTGCCAGCAGGTTAGAAGGGGATTCACCCCTCCACTTT. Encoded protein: CASRLEGDSPLHF.